This TCR beta chain was sequenced for a study of identical twins' blood T cells. TCRdb re-analysed the 5' RACE reads in MiXCR, keeping a single row per CDR3 protein. This sample has 350,000 to 450,000 distinct CDR3 sequences, with under 30% found just once. Three pairs of healthy female monozygous twins were the donors. Likely shared infections and vaccines: all three twin pairs were reared together. From germline, CDR1 is MNHEY and CDR2 SMNVEV (reference sequence). The length of the CDR3 is 12 residues. V lost 3 bases, J lost 9 bases, and 9 bases lay in between. This receptor was obtained from a woman aged 18 to 49 in good health. Sequencing was carried out using PBMCs. The J gene is TRBJ2-1, the V gene TRBV27; D might be TRBD2 (6 bases). The CDR3 loop reads CASSFVGGEQFF. In DNA, the CDR3 is TGTGCCAGCAGTTTCGTGGGGGGTGAGCAGTTCTTC.